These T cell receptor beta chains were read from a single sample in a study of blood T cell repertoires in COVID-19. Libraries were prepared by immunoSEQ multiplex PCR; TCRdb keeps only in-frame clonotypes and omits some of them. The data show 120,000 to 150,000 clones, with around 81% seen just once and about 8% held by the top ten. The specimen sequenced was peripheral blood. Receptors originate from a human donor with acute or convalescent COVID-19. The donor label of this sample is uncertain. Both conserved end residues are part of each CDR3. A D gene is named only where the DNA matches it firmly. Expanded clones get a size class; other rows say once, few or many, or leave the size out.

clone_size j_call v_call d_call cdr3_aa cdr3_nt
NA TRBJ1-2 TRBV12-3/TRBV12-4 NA CASSLSGNGYTF TGTGCCAGCAGTTTATCAGGGAATGGCTACACCTTC
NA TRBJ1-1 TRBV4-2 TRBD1 CASSQVRQGTEAFF TGTGCCAGCAGCCAAGTTCGACAGGGCACTGAAGCTTTCTTT
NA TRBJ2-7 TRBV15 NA CATSRPNYEQYF TGTGCCACCAGCAGACCAAACTACGAGCAGTACTTC
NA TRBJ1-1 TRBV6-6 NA CASSYSRQGGTEAFF TGTGCCAGCAGTTACTCTCGGCAGGGAGGGACTGAAGCTTTCTTT
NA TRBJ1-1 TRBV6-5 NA CASSYSGRGINTEAFF TGTGCCAGCAGTTACTCGGGTAGGGGGATAAACACTGAAGCTTTCTTT
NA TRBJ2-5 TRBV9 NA CASSVGRAQETQYF TGTGCCAGCAGCGTAGGGAGGGCCCAAGAGACCCAGTACTTC
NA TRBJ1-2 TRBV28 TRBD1 CASRPTGGGRGYTF TGTGCCAGCAGGCCAACAGGGGGCGGGAGAGGCTACACCTTC
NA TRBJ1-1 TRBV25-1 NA CASSEGRGQNTEAFF TGTGCCAGCAGTGAAGGGCGAGGGCAGAACACTGAAGCTTTCTTT
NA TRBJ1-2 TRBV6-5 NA CASSYRSGGYTF TGTGCCAGCAGTTACCGGAGTGGTGGCTACACCTTC
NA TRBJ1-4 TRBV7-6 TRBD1 CASSLMGQINEKLFF TGTGCCAGCAGCTTAATGGGACAGATTAATGAAAAACTGTTTTTT
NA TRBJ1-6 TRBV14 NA CASSALLLNSPLHF TGTGCCAGCAGCGCGCTCCTACTTAATTCACCCCTCCACTTT
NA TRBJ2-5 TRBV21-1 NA CASSFTPGLAGVWVETQYF TGTGCCAGCAGCTTTACCCCGGGACTAGCGGGGGTTTGGGTAGAGACCCAGTACTTC
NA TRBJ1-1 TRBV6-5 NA CASTTAGGNTEAFF TGTGCCAGCACTACGGCGGGGGGTAACACTGAAGCTTTCTTT
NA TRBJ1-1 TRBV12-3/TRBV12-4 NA CASSLAQNTEAFF TGTGCCAGCAGTTTAGCTCAAAACACTGAAGCTTTCTTT
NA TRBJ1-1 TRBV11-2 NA CASSWYRESSEAFF TGTGCCAGCAGCTGGTACAGGGAAAGTAGTGAAGCTTTCTTT
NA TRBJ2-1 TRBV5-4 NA CASTGGYGNDNEQFF TGTGCCAGCACCGGGGGATACGGCAACGACAATGAGCAGTTCTTC
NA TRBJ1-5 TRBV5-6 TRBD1 CASSLQGSRNQPQHF TGTGCCAGCAGCCTACAGGGGAGCCGAAATCAGCCCCAGCATTTT
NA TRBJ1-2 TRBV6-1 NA CASSDGGGYTF TGTGCCAGCAGTGATGGAGGGGGCTACACCTTC
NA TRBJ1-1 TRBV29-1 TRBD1 CSPTTGGEAFF TGCAGCCCAACGACAGGGGGTGAAGCTTTCTTT
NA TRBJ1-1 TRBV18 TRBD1 CASSLDRATEAFF TGTGCCAGCTCACTGGACAGGGCCACTGAAGCTTTCTTT
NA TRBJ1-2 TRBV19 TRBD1 CASKLTGGSANYGYTF TGTGCCAGTAAATTGACAGGGGGCTCGGCTAACTATGGCTACACCTTC
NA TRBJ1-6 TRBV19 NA CASSISFRNNSPLHF TGTGCCAGTAGTATATCCTTTAGAAATAATTCACCCCTCCACTTT
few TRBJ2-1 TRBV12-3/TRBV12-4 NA CASSLGGYNEQFF TGTGCCAGCAGCCTAGGGGGTTACAATGAGCAGTTCTTC